This TCR beta chain derives from a study of T-cell memory formation after mild COVID-19. Whole-study results and caveats: There was a balanced CD4/CD8 profile in clones contracting day 15 to 85, and later expanders leaned CD4+.

In its sample, this clonotype was seen once. Its specificity is not known. MiXCR was run by TCRdb on the 5' RACE reads, yielding one entry per CDR3 protein. The sample yields hundreds of thousands of distinct CDR3 sequences, approximately 14% seen once. Germline CDR1 reads SGHRS; CDR2 reads YFSETQ. The CDR3 is 12 residues long. Trimming removed 8 bases at V and 10 bases at J, with 13 bases between. The sample consisted of PBMCs or a T cell subset sorted from them (not recorded which). This TCR was recovered from a young man who had mild COVID-19 (a few samples of this study predate the infection). Cell type and time point are not known. The chain recombines TRBV5-1 with TRBJ1-6; perhaps TRBD1 as D (6 bases). CDR3 protein: CARSLGGSPLHF. DNA of the CDR3: TGCGCCAGAAGCCTCGGGGGCTCACCCCTCCACTTT.